Following are 3 T cell receptor beta chains from one sample sequenced in a study of cytomegalovirus exposure and HLA in healthy donors. A multiplex PCR was run with 60 Vbeta primers and 13 Jbeta primers. The protocol was immunoSEQ multiplex PCR, while the TCRdb copy is restricted to in-frame clones and leaves out a portion. In total, the table holds some 130,000 clones. Input material: PBMCs. All receptors derive from a woman aged 40 to 49 in good health and CMV-seronegative.

The chain carries TRBV6-6 and TRBJ1-4; D is unresolved. The CDR3 has 16 amino acids. The germline V and J ends were trimmed by 2 bases and 4 bases, with 14 bases remaining between them. Germline CDR1 and CDR2: MNHNY and SVGAGI (reference sequence). CDR3 nucleotides: TGTGCCAGCAGTTACCCCGCCCTGGAGGGTAATGAAAAACTGTTTTTT. Translation: CASSYPALEGNEKLFF.

The CDR3 DNA is TGCGCCAGCAGCTTGGGGACTCCCCCAACCGAGCAGTACTTC. Amino acid sequence: CASSLGTPPTEQYF. The rearrangement links TRBV5-1 to TRBJ2-7, with D perhaps matching TRBD2 (5 bases). The CDR3 length is 14 residues. V was cut by 0 bases and J by 6 bases, with 13 bases left in between. Germline V gene sequence: CDR1 SGHRS, CDR2 YFSETQ.

The chain links TRBV19 to TRBJ2-3, with 12 bases aligning to TRBD1. This CDR3 spans 14 amino acids. Germline CDR1 reads LNHDA; CDR2 reads SQIVND (reference sequence). After removal of 9 bases from V and 3 bases from J, the junction contained 4 bases not matched to a gene. The CDR3 coding sequence is TGTGCCAGCCGGGACAGGGGGCGAACAGATACGCAGTATTTT. Its protein product is CASRDRGRTDTQYF.